These 26 T cell receptor gamma chains originate from one sample sequenced in a study of Vδ1+ human thymocytes. Study-wide results and caveats: Highly polyclonal TRG and TRD repertoires with Gaussian CDR3 length distributions appeared in thymus.

RNA was extracted from the cells and then reverse transcribed. Multiplex PCR used pooled V-gene forward primers and a constant-region reverse primer to amplify CDR3s. TCRdb fed the multiplex PCR reads to CATT. The sample has about 6,500 gamma-chain clones; about 40% are singletons. These receptors lack a known antigen. Input material: Vdelta1+ gamma-delta thymocytes from the thymus. Specified subset: FACS-sorted CD3+ TCRalphabeta- TCRVdelta1+ TCRVdelta2- thymocytes. These receptors originate from a boy under three years old who had congenital heart surgery.

Only one count was recorded for this clone. The J gene is TRGJ1 or TRGJ2, the V gene TRGV4. As TCRdb names no J gene, one was assigned here on the basis of a DNA match to germline. V lost 2 bases to trimming and J lost 7 bases; unmatched junction nucleotides: 8. The germline V gene has CDR1 EGSTGY and CDR2 YDSYTSSV. The CDR3 extends over 13 amino acids. DNA for the CDR3: TGTGCCACCTGGGATGTCCGCGAGTATAAGAAACTCTTT. The encoded protein is CATWDVREYKKLF.

J gene TRGJ1 or TRGJ2 was identified, but the V gene was not called. The CDR3 has 12 residues. CDR3 nucleotide sequence: TGTGCCACCTGGGATGGAGGTTATAAGAAACTCTTT. Amino acid sequence: CATWDGGYKKLF.

The table lists this clone with a few counts. The J gene is TRGJP, the V gene TRGV9. Germline CDR1 is GITISATS and CDR2 is ISYDGTV (reference sequence). The CDR3 runs to 16 residues. Trimming removed 2 bases from V and 5 bases from J; junction bases left unmatched: 3. CDR3 protein: CALWEGKELGKKIKVF. CDR3 nucleotides: TGTGCCTTGTGGGAGGGAAAAGAGTTGGGCAAAAAAATCAAGGTATTT.

Comments on this clone: This sample also contains other DNA sequences that code for the same CDR3. The chain combines TRGV5 with TRGJP2. Because TCRdb records no J gene, it was assigned here through a match of the DNA to germline. Looked up from germline, CDR1 is VINAFY and CDR2 is YDVSNSKD. With 0 bases clipped from V and 3 bases from J, the junction kept 4 bases outside the gene matches. This CDR3 has 15 amino acids. This CDR3 is CATWDRLGSDWIKTF. The CDR3 DNA sequence: TGTGCCACCTGGGACAGGCTTGGTAGTGATTGGATCAAGACGTTT.

This clone showed up just a few times. The gene calls are TRGV9 and TRGJP2. J lost 0 bases, V lost 3 bases, and 4 bases had no gene match. The length of the CDR3 is 15 residues. Germline CDR1 is GITISATS and CDR2 is ISYDGTV (reference sequence). CDR3 loop: CALWESYSSDWIKTF. CDR3 nucleotide sequence: TGTGCCTTGTGGGAGTCGTATAGTAGTGATTGGATCAAGACGTTT.

Notes on this clone: The same CDR3 is also encoded by other DNA sequences in this sample. With the J gene uncalled, the V gene is TRGV3. This CDR3 region has 11 residues. In germline, CDR1 is VTNTFY, CDR2 YDVSTARD (reference sequence). The CDR3 bases are TGTGCCACCTGGGACAGGCAGGGGAAGCTCTTT. Its translation is CATWDRQGKLF.

V and J are TRGV4 and TRGJ1 or TRGJ2. V was clipped by 3 bases and J by 0 bases; unmatched bases: 5. CDR1 is EGSTGY and CDR2 is YDSYTSSV in the germline V gene. The CDR3 covers 14 residues. The CDR3 loop is CATWDPPNYYKKLF. The CDR3 bases are TGTGCCACCTGGGATCCCCCGAATTATTATAAGAAACTCTTT.

This clone was observed once. The chain couples TRGV4 to TRGJ1 or TRGJ2. TCRdb gives no J gene; it was assigned here by matching the DNA to germline. The J segment lost 0 bases and the V segment lost 0 bases, leaving 5 bases of the junction unmatched. The CDR3 is 15 residues long. Germline CDR1 and CDR2: EGSTGY and YDSYTSSV. CDR3 nucleotides: TGTGCCACCTGGGATGGGAGAGGGAATTATTATAAGAAACTCTTT. It encodes CATWDGRGNYYKKLF.

The J gene is TRGJ1 or TRGJ2, the V gene TRGV3. As TCRdb names no J gene, one was assigned here on the basis of a DNA match to germline. CDR1 is VTNTFY and CDR2 is YDVSTARD in the germline V gene (reference sequence). V shed 0 bases and J 3 bases; nucleotides not matched to a gene: 8. This CDR3 is built from 15 residues. CDR3 in amino acids: CATWDRLRIYYKKLF. For the CDR3, the DNA is TGTGCCACCTGGGACAGGCTGAGGATTTATTATAAGAAACTCTTT.

The chain links TRGV4 to TRGJ1 or TRGJ2. TCRdb lists no J gene, so it was determined here by aligning the DNA to germline. Looked up from germline, CDR1 is EGSTGY and CDR2 is YDSYTSSV. V lost 8 bases and J lost 4; bases outside the gene matches: 2. The CDR3 loop spans 10 amino acids. The CDR3 DNA follows: TGTGCCACCTACTATTATAAGAAACTCTTT. Protein: CATYYYKKLF.

The chain combines TRGV2 with TRGJ1 or TRGJ2. No J gene is reported in TCRdb; it was inferred here by comparing the DNA with germline. Germline V gene data show CDR1 as EGSNGY and CDR2 as YDSYNSKV. The CDR3 runs to 14 residues. With V trimmed by 2 bases and J by 6 bases, 10 bases remained unmatched. This CDR3 is CATWDVPPSYKKLF. CDR3 nucleotide sequence: TGTGCCACCTGGGACGTGCCGCCTAGTTATAAGAAACTCTTT.

The J gene is TRGJ1 or TRGJ2, the V gene TRGV8. This CDR3 comprises 13 residues. Germline lookup yields CDR1 VENAVY and CDR2 YDSYNSRV. The V segment lost 2 bases and the J segment 0 bases; nucleotides outside the gene matches: 1. CDR3 amino acids: CATWDTNYYKKLF. CDR3 bases: TGTGCCACCTGGGATACGAATTATTATAAGAAACTCTTT.

The gene calls are TRGV4 and TRGJ1 or TRGJ2. TCRdb offers no J gene call, so here the DNA was matched to germline to obtain one. From germline, CDR1 is EGSTGY and CDR2 YDSYTSSV. The J segment lost 2 bases and the V segment lost 5 bases, leaving 6 bases of the junction unmatched. The CDR3 length is 13 residues. In DNA, the CDR3 is TGTGCCACCTGGGGATCTGATTATTATAAGAAACTCTTT. It translates to CATWGSDYYKKLF.

V gene TRGV8 combines with J gene TRGJ1 or TRGJ2. With V trimmed by 4 bases and J by 6 bases, 3 bases remained unmatched. Germline V gives CDR1 VENAVY, CDR2 YDSYNSRV. The CDR3 is made up of 11 amino acids. The CDR3 DNA is TGTGCCACCTGGGAGAGTTATAAGAAACTCTTT. Amino acid sequence: CATWESYKKLF.

The genes are TRGV5 and TRGJ1 or TRGJ2. Because TCRdb records no J gene, it was assigned here through a match of the DNA to germline. CDR3 length equals 11 residues. The germline V gene has CDR1 VINAFY and CDR2 YDVSNSKD. Trimming at V came to 5 bases and at J to 5 bases, leaving 3 bases not matched to a gene. The CDR3 bases are TGTGCCACCTGGGGCAATTATAAGAAACTCTTT. Amino acid sequence: CATWGNYKKLF.

Here the J gene is TRGJ1 or TRGJ2 and the V gene is not called. CDR3 length equals 13 residues. The CDR3 spells CATWDLNYYKKLF. DNA for the CDR3: TGTGCCACCTGGGACCTCAATTATTATAAGAAACTCTTT.

V and J are TRGV3 and TRGJ1 or TRGJ2. TCRdb gives no J gene; it was assigned here by matching the DNA to germline. This CDR3 spans 12 amino acids. Germline CDR1 reads VTNTFY; CDR2 reads YDVSTARD (reference sequence). The trim removed 10 bases at V and 3 bases at J, leaving 9 bases unmatched. CDR3 nucleotides: TGTGCCACATGGTCCCCTTATTATAAGAAACTCTTT. Amino acids: CATWSPYYKKLF.

This clone was observed a few times. The genes are TRGV5 and TRGJP2. With 3 bases clipped from V and 5 bases from J, the junction kept 6 bases outside the gene matches. Germline CDR1 is VINAFY and CDR2 is YDVSNSKD. The length of the CDR3 is 14 residues. CDR3 in amino acids: CATWDGGSDWIKTF. CDR3 sequence (DNA): TGTGCCACCTGGGACGGGGGGAGTGATTGGATCAAGACGTTT.

This clone has just a few counts. The rearrangement uses TRGV3 and TRGJ1 or TRGJ2. TCRdb is silent on the J gene; assignment here came from matching the DNA to germline. This CDR3 spans 15 amino acids. The germline CDR1 and CDR2 sequences are VTNTFY and YDVSTARD (reference sequence). J was trimmed by 6 bases and V by 0 bases; bases with no gene match: 11. CDR3 loop: CATWDRPRLLYKKLF. DNA for the CDR3: TGTGCCACCTGGGACAGGCCCCGTCTACTTTATAAGAAACTCTTT.

This clone was picked up a small number of times. The chain couples TRGV8 to TRGJP2. Germline trimming cut 0 bases from V and 3 bases from J; bases unmatched to any gene: 1. The CDR3 contains 14 residues. Germline V gene data show CDR1 as VENAVY and CDR2 as YDSYNSRV. CDR3 sequence: CATWDRGSDWIKTF. The CDR3, as DNA: TGTGCCACCTGGGATAGGGGTAGTGATTGGATCAAGACGTTT.

This clone is medium-sized in the sample. V and J are TRGV5 and TRGJ1 or TRGJ2. The CDR3 is 13 amino acids. Germline CDR1 VINAFY, CDR2 YDVSNSKD. With 3 bases clipped from V and 0 bases from J, the junction kept 2 bases outside the gene matches. As DNA, the CDR3 is TGTGCCACCTGGGACCGGAATTATTATAAGAAACTCTTT. Protein sequence: CATWDRNYYKKLF.

This clone was found once. The V gene remains uncalled, whereas the J gene is TRGJ1 or TRGJ2. The CDR3 totals 11 residues. CDR3 coding DNA: TGTGCCTTGTGGGACTACTATAAGAAACTCTTT. Translated, it gives CALWDYYKKLF.

This chain links TRGV9 with TRGJ1 or TRGJ2. As TCRdb names no J gene, one was assigned here on the basis of a DNA match to germline. The length of the CDR3 is 13 residues. Trimming at V came to 1 base and at J to 3 bases, leaving 3 bases not matched to a gene. The germline gives CDR1 GITISATS, CDR2 ISYDGTV (reference sequence). CDR3 sequence (DNA): TGTGCCTTGTGGGAGGTCCTTTATTATAAGAAACTCTTT. Translation gives CALWEVLYYKKLF.

Concerning this clone itself: Its ends do not fully match the called genes, so a read error is possible. The V gene is TRGV5, the J gene TRGJ1 or TRGJ2. The J gene, missing from TCRdb, was assigned here through DNA to germline matching. CDR1 and CDR2 from the germline V gene are VINAFY and YDVSNSKD. This CDR3 is 12 amino acids long. Written as DNA, the CDR3 is TGTGCCACCGGGGACAGCACCGGTAAGAAACTCTTT. It specifies CATGDSTGKKLF.

There are a few counts of this clone. V and J are TRGV8 and TRGJP1. Trimming took 4 bases from V and 4 from J; bases not matched to a gene: 9. The CDR3 runs to 15 residues. Germline CDR1 and CDR2: VENAVY and YDSYNSRV. CDR3 amino acids: CATWERDGTGWFKIF. The CDR3 coding sequence is TGTGCCACCTGGGAGAGAGATGGCACTGGTTGGTTCAAGATATTT.

The J gene is TRGJ1 or TRGJ2, the V gene TRGV2. No J gene is reported in TCRdb; it was inferred here by comparing the DNA with germline. The CDR3 contains 16 residues. Germline V gives CDR1 EGSNGY, CDR2 YDSYNSKV. Trimming at V came to 0 bases and at J to 0 bases, leaving 8 bases not matched to a gene. DNA of the CDR3: TGTGCCACCTGGGACGGGCTAGCTAAGAATTATTATAAGAAACTCTTT. Its translation is CATWDGLAKNYYKKLF.